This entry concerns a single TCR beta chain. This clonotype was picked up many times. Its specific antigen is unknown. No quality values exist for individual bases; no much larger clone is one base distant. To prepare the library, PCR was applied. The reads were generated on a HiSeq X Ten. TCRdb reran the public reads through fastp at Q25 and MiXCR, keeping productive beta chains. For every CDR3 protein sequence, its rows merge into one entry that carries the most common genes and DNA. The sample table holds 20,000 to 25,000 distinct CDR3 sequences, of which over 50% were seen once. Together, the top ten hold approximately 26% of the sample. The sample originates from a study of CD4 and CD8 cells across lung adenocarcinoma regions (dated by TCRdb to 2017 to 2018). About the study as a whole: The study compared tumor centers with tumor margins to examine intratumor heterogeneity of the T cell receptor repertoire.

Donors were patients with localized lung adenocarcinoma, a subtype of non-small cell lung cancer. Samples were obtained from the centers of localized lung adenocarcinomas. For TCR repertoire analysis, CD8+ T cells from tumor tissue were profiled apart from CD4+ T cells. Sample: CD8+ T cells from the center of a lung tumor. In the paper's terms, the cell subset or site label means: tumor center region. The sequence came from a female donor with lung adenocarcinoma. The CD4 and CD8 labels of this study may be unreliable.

The DNA sequence reads TGTGCCAGCAGTTTATCCGGGTGGCCCGGGAAGTATTTT. It is translated as CASSLSGWPGKYF. The receptor chain draws on TRBV27 and TRBJ2-3; tentative D gene TRBD2, with 5 bases matching. The CDR3 covers 13 residues, taking in both the cysteine and the phenylalanine. The retained sequence is limited to the CDR3, 39 bases, with the frame set at the first base. The germline V gene (reference sequence) yields MNHEY for CDR1 and SMNVEV for CDR2. V gives up 0 bases and J gives up 13 bases, and the segment between their germline ends measures 14 bases.